This is a list of T cell receptor beta chains from one sample in a study of CD8 T cells in ankylosing spondylitis. TCRdb independently ran MiXCR on the 5' RACE reads; one entry per CDR3 protein. Altogether 9,700 or so distinct CDR3 sequences are present, 5% to 6.5% being singletons, with the ten largest covering roughly 40%. Sequencing was done on a sample of blood, either unsorted or a sorted T cell fraction (not recorded which). All receptors come from a female donor with ankylosing spondylitis or in good health (not recorded which). Each CDR3 is given with its conserved first and last residue. The order of the fields is D gene, V gene, J gene, clone size, CDR3 DNA, CDR3 protein. D genes are given only for firm matches. Expanded clones get a size class; other rows say once, few or many, or leave the size out.

d_gene: .; v_gene: TRBV9; j_gene: TRBJ2-3; abundance: few; CDR3nt: TGTGCCAGCAGCGTAAGTAACGGCTCCCCCGGGGATACGCAGTATTTT; CDR3aa: CASSVSNGSPGDTQYF
d_gene: .; v_gene: TRBV9; j_gene: TRBJ1-6; abundance: medium-sized; CDR3nt: TGTGCCAGCGGAAGCTCCTATAATTCACCCCTCCACTTT; CDR3aa: CASGSSYNSPLHF
d_gene: TRBD1; v_gene: TRBV9; j_gene: TRBJ2-7; abundance: many; CDR3nt: TGTGCCAGCAGCGTTGGACAGGGGGCTCGTGAGCAGTACTTC; CDR3aa: CASSVGQGAREQYF
d_gene: TRBD2; v_gene: TRBV9; j_gene: TRBJ2-7; abundance: many; CDR3nt: TGTGCCAGCAGCGTAGCATCTTCTAGCGGGGGCTACGAGCAGTACTTC; CDR3aa: CASSVASSSGGYEQYF
d_gene: TRBD1; v_gene: TRBV9; j_gene: TRBJ1-1; abundance: many; CDR3nt: TGTGCCAGCAGCGGGCAGGGACAGGGGATGAACACTGAAGCTTTCTTT; CDR3aa: CASSGQGQGMNTEAFF
d_gene: .; v_gene: TRBV9; j_gene: TRBJ2-5; abundance: many; CDR3nt: TGTGCCAGCAGCCAACGATCGGGCGGGGTGTACCAAGAGACCCAGTACTTC; CDR3aa: CASSQRSGGVYQETQYF
d_gene: TRBD2; v_gene: TRBV9; j_gene: TRBJ2-1; abundance: few; CDR3nt: TGTGCCAGCAACCCGTGGACTAGCGGGTACAATGAGCAGTTCTTC; CDR3aa: CASNPWTSGYNEQFF
d_gene: TRBD2; v_gene: TRBV9; j_gene: TRBJ2-3; abundance: few; CDR3nt: TGTGCCAGCAGCGCCAGACTAGCATCCACAGATACGCAGTATTTT; CDR3aa: CASSARLASTDTQYF
d_gene: .; v_gene: TRBV9; j_gene: TRBJ2-1; abundance: medium-sized; CDR3nt: TGTGCCAGCAGCGTAGAGGGGCAGGGTATGGATGAGCAGTTCTTC; CDR3aa: CASSVEGQGMDEQFF
d_gene: .; v_gene: TRBV9; j_gene: TRBJ2-1; abundance: medium-sized; CDR3nt: TGTGCCAGCAGCGTAGCAGGGGCCGAAGGTGGTGAGCAGTTCTTC; CDR3aa: CASSVAGAEGGEQFF
d_gene: TRBD1; v_gene: TRBV9; j_gene: TRBJ2-2; abundance: many; CDR3nt: TGTGCCAGCAGCGTGACAGGGACCGGGGAGCTGTTTTTT; CDR3aa: CASSVTGTGELFF
d_gene: .; v_gene: TRBV9; j_gene: TRBJ2-2; abundance: many; CDR3nt: TGTGCCAGCAGCGAAAGAGGGACCGGGGAGCTGTTTTTT; CDR3aa: CASSERGTGELFF
d_gene: TRBD2; v_gene: TRBV9; j_gene: TRBJ2-3; abundance: few; CDR3nt: TGTGCCAGCAGCCCGTGGCGGGAGCCAGATACGCAGTATTTT; CDR3aa: CASSPWREPDTQYF
d_gene: TRBD1; v_gene: TRBV9; j_gene: TRBJ2-1; abundance: many; CDR3nt: TGTGCCAGCAGCGACCGGGACAGGGTGTACAATGAGCAGTTCTTC; CDR3aa: CASSDRDRVYNEQFF
d_gene: TRBD1; v_gene: TRBV9; j_gene: TRBJ2-4; abundance: many; CDR3nt: TGTGCCAGCAGCGCCGGACAGGGTAGGGGGAACATTCAGTACTTC; CDR3aa: CASSAGQGRGNIQYF
d_gene: .; v_gene: TRBV9; j_gene: TRBJ2-3; abundance: many; CDR3nt: TGTGCCAGCAGCTTTGAGGGGTCCTTCACAGATACGCAGTATTTT; CDR3aa: CASSFEGSFTDTQYF
d_gene: TRBD1; v_gene: TRBV9; j_gene: TRBJ2-1; abundance: few; CDR3nt: TGTGCCAGCAGCGTAGGACAGGGTGAGCAGTTCTTC; CDR3aa: CASSVGQGEQFF
d_gene: TRBD2; v_gene: TRBV9; j_gene: TRBJ2-3; abundance: many; CDR3nt: TGTGCCAGCAGCGTAGGCGGGGGGGCAGATACGCAGTATTTT; CDR3aa: CASSVGGGADTQYF
d_gene: .; v_gene: TRBV9; j_gene: TRBJ1-1; abundance: many; CDR3nt: TGTGCCAGCAGCGTAGATCTGGGAAACACTGAAGCTTTCTTT; CDR3aa: CASSVDLGNTEAFF
d_gene: TRBD2; v_gene: TRBV9; j_gene: TRBJ2-1; abundance: medium-sized; CDR3nt: TGTGCCAGCAGCAAAGGGACTAGCGGCTACAATGAGCAGTTCTTC; CDR3aa: CASSKGTSGYNEQFF
d_gene: .; v_gene: TRBV9; j_gene: TRBJ2-3; abundance: many; CDR3nt: TGTGCCAGCAGCCCGGGGGCCGCGGGGCCCTTGGATACGCAGTATTTT; CDR3aa: CASSPGAAGPLDTQYF
d_gene: TRBD2; v_gene: TRBV9; j_gene: TRBJ2-1; abundance: medium-sized; CDR3nt: TGTGCCAGCAGCGTTGTCTCTAGCGGGAGCCACAATGAGCAGTTCTTC; CDR3aa: CASSVVSSGSHNEQFF
d_gene: .; v_gene: TRBV21-1; j_gene: TRBJ2-1; abundance: .; CDR3nt: TGTGCCAGCAGCAAAGGGAAGTGGGCAGCCCTCTCCTACAATGAGCAGTTCTTC; CDR3aa: CASSKGKWAALSYNEQFF
d_gene: .; v_gene: TRBV9; j_gene: TRBJ1-1; abundance: .; CDR3nt: TGTGCCAGCAGCGCCAGTGCGAACACTGAAGCTTTCTTT; CDR3aa: CASSASANTEAFF
d_gene: .; v_gene: TRBV9; j_gene: TRBJ1-1; abundance: .; CDR3nt: TGTGCCAGCAGCCCCAACGATAGGGGACACACCGAAGCTTTCTTT; CDR3aa: CASSPNDRGHTEAFF
d_gene: .; v_gene: TRBV9; j_gene: TRBJ2-1; abundance: medium-sized; CDR3nt: TGTGCCAGCAGCGCTACAGGGAAGGGCAGTTCCTACAATGAGCAGTTCTTC; CDR3aa: CASSATGKGSSYNEQFF
d_gene: .; v_gene: TRBV9; j_gene: TRBJ2-1; abundance: many; CDR3nt: TGTGCCAGCAGCGTAGGCAACTACAATGAGCAGTTCTTC; CDR3aa: CASSVGNYNEQFF
d_gene: TRBD2; v_gene: TRBV9; j_gene: TRBJ2-7; abundance: .; CDR3nt: TGTGCCAGCAGCGTAGGAGGGAACGAAGCGGGGGAGCAGTACTTC; CDR3aa: CASSVGGNEAGEQYF
d_gene: .; v_gene: TRBV9; j_gene: TRBJ2-7; abundance: many; CDR3nt: TGTGCCAGCAGCGTAGGGGCTAGAAGCGAGCAGTACTTC; CDR3aa: CASSVGARSEQYF
d_gene: .; v_gene: TRBV9; j_gene: TRBJ2-2; abundance: many; CDR3nt: TGTGCCAGCAGCGTCCGTAACACCGGGGAGCTGTTTTTT; CDR3aa: CASSVRNTGELFF
d_gene: .; v_gene: TRBV9; j_gene: TRBJ1-1; abundance: many; CDR3nt: TGTGCCAGCAGCCGTGGGGGAAGACGGATGAACACTGAAGCTTTCTTT; CDR3aa: CASSRGGRRMNTEAFF
d_gene: TRBD2; v_gene: TRBV9; j_gene: TRBJ2-3; abundance: .; CDR3nt: TGTGCCAGCAGCGTATCCGCGGGAGTCACAGATACGCAGTATTTT; CDR3aa: CASSVSAGVTDTQYF
d_gene: TRBD2; v_gene: TRBV9; j_gene: TRBJ2-7; abundance: many; CDR3nt: TGTGCCAGCAGCGTTGCTAGCGGGAGTTACGAGCAGTACTTC; CDR3aa: CASSVASGSYEQYF
d_gene: TRBD1; v_gene: TRBV9; j_gene: TRBJ2-5; abundance: many; CDR3nt: TGTGCCAGCAGCCCAAGACAGGGTCGGCAACAAGAGACCCAGTACTTC; CDR3aa: CASSPRQGRQQETQYF
d_gene: TRBD1; v_gene: TRBV9; j_gene: TRBJ1-4; abundance: many; CDR3nt: TGTGCCAGCAGCGTTTCCGGGACAGATAATGAAAAACTGTTTTTT; CDR3aa: CASSVSGTDNEKLFF
d_gene: .; v_gene: TRBV9; j_gene: TRBJ2-1; abundance: few; CDR3nt: TGTGCCAGCAGCGTAGCGGACTCTTTGGGTGAGCAGTTCTTC; CDR3aa: CASSVADSLGEQFF
d_gene: TRBD2; v_gene: TRBV5-1; j_gene: TRBJ2-7; abundance: few; CDR3nt: TGCGCCAGCAGCTTGGTGGTAGCGGGGGGTTACGAGCAGTACTTC; CDR3aa: CASSLVVAGGYEQYF
d_gene: .; v_gene: TRBV9; j_gene: TRBJ2-7; abundance: .; CDR3nt: TGTGCCAGCAGCCCTGTTGAGGGCGAGCAGTACTTC; CDR3aa: CASSPVEGEQYF
d_gene: .; v_gene: TRBV9; j_gene: TRBJ1-3; abundance: many; CDR3nt: TGTGCCAGCAGCGCCTCCGGTGGGGCATCTGGAAACACCATATATTTT; CDR3aa: CASSASGGASGNTIYF
d_gene: .; v_gene: TRBV9; j_gene: TRBJ1-6; abundance: many; CDR3nt: TGTGCCAGCAGCCCGCGACAGGAGCTTTATTCACCCCTCCACTTT; CDR3aa: CASSPRQELYSPLHF
d_gene: TRBD2; v_gene: TRBV9; j_gene: TRBJ2-7; abundance: many; CDR3nt: TGTGCCAGCAGCGTATATAGCGGGGACGTGGAAGACGAGCAGTACTTC; CDR3aa: CASSVYSGDVEDEQYF
d_gene: .; v_gene: TRBV9; j_gene: TRBJ1-5; abundance: many; CDR3nt: TGTGCCAGCAGCGTAGAACACAGCGATCAGCCCCAGCATTTT; CDR3aa: CASSVEHSDQPQHF
d_gene: .; v_gene: TRBV9; j_gene: TRBJ2-1; abundance: medium-sized; CDR3nt: TGTGCCAGCAGCGATGTTGGCGGGGACCGACCCTCCTACAATGAGCAGTTCTTC; CDR3aa: CASSDVGGDRPSYNEQFF
d_gene: .; v_gene: TRBV9; j_gene: TRBJ2-5; abundance: .; CDR3nt: TGTGCCAGCAGCCGTAGAGGCTCCTACCAAGAGACCCAGTACTTC; CDR3aa: CASSRRGSYQETQYF
d_gene: .; v_gene: TRBV9; j_gene: TRBJ2-2; abundance: medium-sized; CDR3nt: TGTGCCAGCAGCGTAGGGACAGCGAACACCGGGGAGCTGTTTTTT; CDR3aa: CASSVGTANTGELFF
d_gene: TRBD2; v_gene: TRBV9; j_gene: TRBJ2-1; abundance: many; CDR3nt: TGTGCCAGCACCCCTCCGGGACTAGCGCGGGATGAGCAGTTCTTC; CDR3aa: CASTPPGLARDEQFF
d_gene: .; v_gene: TRBV9; j_gene: TRBJ1-2; abundance: medium-sized; CDR3nt: TGTGCCAGCAGCGTAGAGGAGAACTATGGCTACACCTTC; CDR3aa: CASSVEENYGYTF
d_gene: TRBD1; v_gene: TRBV9; j_gene: TRBJ1-2; abundance: medium-sized; CDR3nt: TGTGCCAGCAGCGCCGGAGTAGGTACAGGGGGACCGACCTATGGCTACACCTTC; CDR3aa: CASSAGVGTGGPTYGYTF
d_gene: .; v_gene: TRBV9; j_gene: TRBJ1-3; abundance: medium-sized; CDR3nt: TGTGCCAGCAGCGTAGGGGGAAGCTCTGGAAACACCATATATTTT; CDR3aa: CASSVGGSSGNTIYF
d_gene: .; v_gene: TRBV9; j_gene: TRBJ2-3; abundance: .; CDR3nt: TGTGCCAGCAGCGTCCCAAGCTCAGATACGCAGTATTTT; CDR3aa: CASSVPSSDTQYF
d_gene: .; v_gene: TRBV9; j_gene: TRBJ1-1; abundance: .; CDR3nt: TGTGCCAGCAGCTACGAACAGGGAAAAGCTTTCTTT; CDR3aa: CASSYEQGKAFF
d_gene: TRBD1; v_gene: TRBV9; j_gene: TRBJ2-7; abundance: many; CDR3nt: TGTGCCAGCAGCGCGACAGGGGTTCAAGACGAGCAGTACTTC; CDR3aa: CASSATGVQDEQYF
d_gene: .; v_gene: TRBV9; j_gene: TRBJ2-3; abundance: many; CDR3nt: TGTGCCAGCAGCGTAGAAGGAGCGGCAGATACGCAGTATTTT; CDR3aa: CASSVEGAADTQYF
d_gene: .; v_gene: TRBV9; j_gene: TRBJ2-7; abundance: many; CDR3nt: TGTGCCAGCAGCGTAGGAGCGGGTGCCTCCTACGAGCAGTACTTC; CDR3aa: CASSVGAGASYEQYF
d_gene: TRBD2; v_gene: TRBV9; j_gene: TRBJ2-3; abundance: many; CDR3nt: TGTGCCAGCAGCGTACCCTCGGGGCTAGCGGGAGCGGAAGATACGCAGTATTTT; CDR3aa: CASSVPSGLAGAEDTQYF